This T cell receptor (beta chain) was recovered during a study of vaccination effects on CD4 cells after COVID-19. Turning to the study itself: Samples that were drawn after vaccination came a median of 72 days after the second dose.

TCRdb keeps only in-frame clones here, not all; method: immunoSEQ multiplex PCR. The sample consists of 55,000 to 70,000 clones, approximately 76% of them appearing once. Worth noting for this clone: Its antigen is undetermined.

Sequencing in the ViraFEST assay came after antigen-specific CD4+ T cells had been expanded with viral peptide pools, which were used to stimulate PBMC. It was after around 10 days of culture that CD4+ T cells were isolated. Either the mRNA-1273 or the BNT162b2 vaccine was given to participants as two doses. Each culture had half its medium swapped for IL-2 medium on days 3 and 7. V lost 4 bases to trimming and J lost 5 bases, with 5 bases between them. This CDR3 is built from 11 residues. The V call is TRBV12-3 or TRBV12-4, the J call TRBJ1-1; D not resolved. The sequencing here drew on CD4+ T cells from PBMCs cultured with HCoV-OC43 spike peptides, taken after COVID-19 vaccination. Subset specified: HCoV-OC43 spike overlapping peptide pool stimulation. This receptor was taken from a human donor who received a COVID-19 vaccine. The CDR3 DNA reads as TGTGCCAGCAGTTCAAGGACTGAAGCTTTCTTT. It translates to CASSSRTEAFF.